This T cell receptor beta chain was sequenced in a study of PD-L1 blockade in urothelial cancer. Turning to the study itself: A median of approximately 140,000 T cells was found in the blood samples.

Assay: immunoSEQ multiplex PCR; the TCRdb copy retains only in-frame clones and omits some. The table has about 38,000 clones, 75% to 95% seen once. All patients carried locally advanced or metastatic urothelial carcinoma. Study-wide results and caveats: Lower than median blood TCR clonality before treatment predicted better survival. Durable-benefit patients had greater expansion of tumor-associated blood clones at 3 weeks.

The germline V gene has CDR1 MDHEN and CDR2 SYDVKM. V dropped 7 bases and J dropped 6 bases, with 12 bases sitting between them. The CDR3 spans 12 residues. This clone was seen a handful of times. Antigen unknown. The chain employs TRBV28 and TRBJ1-1; D gene uncertain. The sample was PBMCs, taken around atezolizumab (anti-PD-L1) treatment. The clonotype was recovered from a man aged 70 or older with urothelial cancer. CDR3 sequence (DNA): TGTGCCAGCACCCATGGGCTACCTGAAGCTTTCTTT. Translation gives CASTHGLPEAFF.